The present T cell receptor beta chain was sequenced within a study of Graves' ophthalmopathy and Graves' hyperthyroidism. As for the study in general: No treatment had been given when peripheral blood was collected at initial diagnosis. Study-wide results and caveats: Most thyroid clonotypes expanded beyond 0.001 frequency were also found in blood.

Turning to this clonotype: Antigen: not known.

Stable hyperthyroidism meant no progression to ophthalmopathy within 18 months of follow-up. A volume of over 9 ml of fresh peripheral blood supplied the PBMCs. CDR1 is SGHAT and CDR2 is FQNNGV in the germline V gene. With 2 bases clipped from V and 2 bases from J, the junction kept 6 bases outside the gene matches. This CDR3 is built from 17 residues. Amplified material comprised TCR beta CDR3 regions derived from RNA transcripts. HTBI primers primed a first-round RT-PCR, and a second-round multiplex PCR followed. One entry per CDR3 protein, called by TCRdb with MiXCR from the multiplex PCR reads. The sample includes 680,000 or so distinct CDR3 sequences, 22% seen only once; the top ten take more than 5.5%.

This TCR derives from a woman aged 18-29 years with stable Graves' hyperthyroidism. Some clones in this sample may be carry-over from other donors' samples. The rearrangement links TRBV11-2 to TRBJ2-7, with 13 bases identical to TRBD2. Material: peripheral blood. This chain's CDR3 is CASSLRTSGSHTYEQYF. CDR3 coding DNA: TGTGCCAGCAGCTTAAGGACTAGCGGGAGTCATACCTACGAGCAGTACTTC.